This passage covers 29 T cell receptor beta chains from one sample sequenced in a study of blood T cells in healthy people across ages. A sample-barcoded 5' primer and a J-beta primer mix were used in a second PCR of roughly 6 to 11 cycles. TCRdb used MiXCR to reprocess the 5' RACE reads, holding one entry per CDR3 protein. The table shows around 800,000 distinct CDR3 sequences, with about 46% occurring only once. Sequencing was performed on blood. The receptor source for this set is a man older than 75 in good health.

The V call is TRBV6-5, the J call TRBJ2-7; the D is unclear. Germline V gene data show CDR1 as MNHEY and CDR2 as SVGAGI. The CDR3 extends over 15 amino acids. The germline V and J ends were trimmed by 0 bases and 7 bases, with 16 bases remaining between them. DNA for the CDR3: TGTGCCAGCAGTTACTCAACACCGCCTGGCATTGAGCAGTACTTC. This sequence encodes CASSYSTPPGIEQYF.

V and J are TRBV28 and TRBJ2-2, with unresolved D. In germline, CDR1 is MDHEN, CDR2 SYDVKM. Deletions cut 3 bases from V and 4 bases from J, with 9 bases between. CDR3 length: 14 amino acids. CDR3 amino acids: CASSFLLSTGELFF. In DNA, the CDR3 is TGTGCCAGCAGTTTCCTTCTCAGCACCGGGGAGCTGTTTTTT.

The chain uses TRBV18 and TRBJ2-7; D gene unclear. Per germline, CDR1 KGHSH and CDR2 LQKENI. This CDR3 is 15 amino acids long. Deletions cut 0 bases from V and 1 base from J, with 10 bases between. CDR3 sequence reads: CASSPPISGSYEQYF. CDR3 sequence (DNA): TGTGCCAGCTCACCACCAATTTCGGGTTCCTACGAGCAGTACTTC.

V is TRBV12-3 or TRBV12-4 and J is TRBJ2-1; D could derive from TRBD1 or TRBD2 (5 bases each). The J call may not be correct, given that the DNA end is closer to TRBJ2-7. CDR3 length equals 14 residues. The CDR3 loop is CASRAGQYEGEQYF. The CDR3 coding sequence is TGTGCCAGCAGAGCAGGACAATACGAGGGCGAGCAGTACTTC.

With regard to this clonotype: Just one base apart from a much larger clone, this may be a read error. This chain links TRBV7-3 with TRBJ2-3; D is uncertain. The CDR3 is 14 amino acids. Germline lookup yields CDR1 SGHTA and CDR2 FQGTGA. As DNA, the CDR3 is TGTGCCAGCAGCTTAATGGGTAACACAGATACGCGGTATTTT. Protein: CASSLMGNTDTRYF. The full variable domain, rest sourced from reference TRBV7-3 and TRBJ2-3, is GAGVSQTPSNKVTEKGKYVELRCDPISGHTALYWYRQSLGQGPEFLIYFQGTGAADDSGLPNDRFFAVRPEGSVSTLKIQRTERGDSAVYLCASSLMGNTDTRYFGPGTRLTVL.

A remark on this clonotype: A much larger clonotype is one base distant, so this may be a read error. The J gene is TRBJ2-5, the V gene TRBV12-3 or TRBV12-4; no clear D. Gene TRBJ2-7 matches the end of the DNA better, so the J call may be wrong. This CDR3 has 10 residues. DNA for the CDR3: TGTGCCAGCAGTTCTGTCGAGCAGTACTTC. Its translation is CASSSVEQYF.

This clonotype has a count of ten or more. V and J are TRBV12-3 or TRBV12-4 and TRBJ1-1; D uncertain. This CDR3 is 15 amino acids long. V lost 6 bases to trimming and J lost 5 bases, with 19 bases between them. This chain's CDR3 is CASSSTLFGITEAFF. The DNA of the CDR3 is TGTGCCAGCAGCTCCACACTGTTCGGGATAACTGAAGCTTTCTTT.

This chain connects TRBV6-5 to TRBJ1-2; D might be TRBD1 (5 bases). Trimming pared 6 bases from V and 6 bases from J, leaving 20 bases between. CDR1 is MNHEY and CDR2 is SVGAGI in the germline V gene. The length of the CDR3 is 15 residues. The CDR3 nucleotides read TGTGCCAGCAGGACCCTCACAGCAGGGCTGGATGGCTACACCTTC. This translates into CASRTLTAGLDGYTF.

This chain connects TRBV4-1 to TRBJ2-7, with TRBD2 identical over 11 bases. The CDR3 runs 15 residues. Germline V lookup: CDR1 MGHRA, CDR2 YSYEKL. V dropped 1 base and J dropped 3; count of bases not matched to a gene: 2. The CDR3 coding sequence is TGCGCCAGCAGCCAAGGGACTAGCGGGCTCTACGAGCAGTACTTC. This translates into CASSQGTSGLYEQYF.

The chain uses TRBV10-3 and TRBJ2-5; 10 positions match TRBD2. The trim removed 0 bases at V and 11 bases at J, leaving 18 bases unmatched. This CDR3 is 18 amino acids long. Germline CDR1 reads ENHRY; CDR2 reads SYGVKD. CDR3 residues: CAISESGGASGSNNEQYF. CDR3 DNA: TGTGCCATCAGTGAGTCGGGCGGGGCTAGCGGGAGCAATAATGAGCAGTACTTC.

This clonotype turned up a few times. DNA of the CDR3: TGTGCCAGCACCCCGGGAGGGCTGGGACCCTACGAGCAGTACTTC. Protein sequence: CASTPGGLGPYEQYF. This rearrangement joins TRBV5-5 to TRBJ2-4, with TRBD2 matching over 8 bases. Near its end, the DNA agrees better with TRBJ2-7, so the J call may be wrong. The CDR3 is 15 amino acids. The germline CDR1 and CDR2 sequences are SGHKS and YYEKEE (reference sequence).

This clonotype was seen ten or more times. J is TRBJ2-3 and V is TRBV7-2; 8 bases are a match to TRBD1. Germline V gene lookup returns CDR1 SGHTA and CDR2 FQGNSA. The V segment lost 5 bases and the J segment 13 bases; nucleotides outside the gene matches: 11. This CDR3 region has 13 residues. CDR3 protein: CASSAAGQGNKYF. The CDR3 DNA sequence: TGTGCCAGCAGCGCAGCAGGACAGGGAAATAAGTATTTT.

The DNA of the CDR3 is TGTGCCAGCAGTGGGGACTTCCCCTACGAGCAGTACTTC. This sequence encodes CASSGDFPYEQYF. This chain uses TRBV28 with TRBJ2-7; D is possibly TRBD2 (6 bases). This CDR3 contains 13 residues. Germline CDR1 reads MDHEN; CDR2 reads SYDVKM. V shed 5 bases and J shed 2 bases, with 10 bases lying between them.

The chain has TRBV4-1 and TRBJ1-2; 11 bases match TRBD1. The germline CDR1 and CDR2 sequences are MGHRA and YSYEKL. The CDR3 runs 19 residues. The V segment lost 3 bases and the J segment 2 bases; nucleotides outside the gene matches: 14. The CDR3 is CASSQIPGTGGYGNYGYTF. DNA of the CDR3: TGCGCCAGCAGCCAGATTCCCGGGACAGGGGGTTACGGAAACTATGGCTACACCTTC.

This clonotype was counted only a few times. The rearrangement uses TRBV7-2 and TRBJ2-1; D unclear. The ends were cut back, 6 bases at V and 6 bases at J, with 9 bases in the middle. Germline CDR1 is SGHTA and CDR2 is FQGNSA. The CDR3 runs to 12 residues. The CDR3 spells CASRWPPNEQFF. In nucleotides, the CDR3 is TGTGCCAGCAGGTGGCCCCCCAATGAGCAGTTCTTC.

The V call is TRBV7-2, the J call TRBJ1-2; D may be TRBD1 (5 bases). CDR3 size: 14 residues. Germline CDR1 SGHTA, CDR2 FQGNSA. Trimming shortened V by 5 bases and J by 5 bases, and 15 bases separated the two germline ends. The CDR3 loop is CASSQRDQLYGYTF. The CDR3 nucleotides read TGTGCCAGCAGCCAACGGGACCAACTGTATGGCTACACCTTC.

This clonotype was picked up a small number of times. The chain couples TRBV7-9 to TRBJ2-3; D remains unclear. The CDR3 is 14 amino acids. CDR1 is SEHNR and CDR2 is FQNEAQ in the germline V gene (reference sequence). Trimming took off 1 base at V and 6 bases at J, with 11 bases between the two ends. CDR3 sequence reads: CASSLEGNMDTQYF. In DNA, the CDR3 is TGTGCCAGCAGCTTAGAGGGCAACATGGATACGCAGTATTTT.

DNA for the CDR3: TGTGCCAGCAGTTCCCCTAGCGGGGTCTACAATGAGCAGTTCTTC. It encodes CASSSPSGVYNEQFF. J is TRBJ2-1 and V is TRBV12-3 or TRBV12-4; 9 bases match TRBD2. J lost 3 bases, V lost 4 bases, and 4 bases had no gene match. The CDR3 covers 15 residues.

The chain couples TRBV7-9 to TRBJ2-7, with 10 bases matching TRBD1. V shed 5 bases and J 0 bases; nucleotides not matched to a gene: 19. Germline V gene data show CDR1 as SEHNR and CDR2 as FQNEAQ (reference sequence). This CDR3 has 20 residues. This CDR3 is CASSPRQGARKGLDSYEQYF. Here the CDR3 DNA reads TGTGCCAGCAGCCCGAGACAGGGGGCGCGTAAAGGCCTCGACTCCTACGAGCAGTACTTC.

This clonotype was observed a handful of times. CDR3 in amino acids: CASSLVSGRGTDTQYF. CDR3 bases: TGTGCCAGCAGCTTAGTAAGCGGGAGGGGCACAGATACGCAGTATTTT. The chain recombines TRBV11-2 with TRBJ2-3; 10 nucleotides agree with TRBD2. CDR1 is SGHAT, CDR2 FQNNGV, per germline. Trimming cost V 1 base and J 1 base; bases outside gene matches: 2. The CDR3 extends over 16 amino acids.

As to this clonotype: It may be a read error: a sequence one base away is much more abundant. The chain is built from TRBV20-1 and TRBJ2-5; 13 nucleotides line up with TRBD2. J was trimmed by 11 bases and V by 0 bases; bases with no gene match: 15. The CDR3 sequence is 17 residues long. Germline CDR1 reads DFQATT; CDR2 reads SNEGSKA (reference sequence). CDR3 in DNA: TGCAGTGCTAGAGATGGGCGCCGGACTAGCGGGAGCGGTGAGCAGTACTTC. Its translation is CSARDGRRTSGSGEQYF.

The CDR3: CASSGQEQETQYF. As DNA, the CDR3 is TGTGCCAGCAGTGGACAAGAGCAAGAGACCCAGTACTTC. The gene calls are TRBV6-2 or TRBV6-3 and TRBJ2-5; maybe TRBD1 (5 bases). The CDR3 is 13 amino acids. Trimming shortened V by 5 bases and J by 2 bases, and 9 bases separated the two germline ends. Germline V lookup: CDR1 MNHEY, CDR2 SVGEGT.

The CDR3 is CASSFGAESSYNEQFF. CDR3 nucleotide sequence: TGTGCCAGCAGCTTTGGGGCGGAGAGCTCCTACAATGAGCAGTTCTTC. The chain uses TRBV5-5 and TRBJ2-1, with D maybe TRBD1 (5 bases). CDR1 and CDR2 (germline): SGHKS, YYEKEE (reference sequence). The CDR3 covers 16 residues. The V gene lost 2 bases and the J gene lost 0 bases, with 12 bases spanning the gap. The whole variable domain, filled in from reference TRBV5-5 and TRBJ2-1, reads DAGVTQSPTHLIKTRGQQVTLRCSPISGHKSVSWYQQVLGQGPQFIFQYYEKEERGRGNFPDRFSARQFPNYSSELNVNALLLGDSALYLCASSFGAESSYNEQFFGPGTRLTVL.

A note on this clonotype: With a much larger clone just one base away, this may be a read error. The chain links TRBV18 to TRBJ2-1; 7 bases align to TRBD1. The V gene's germline CDR1 is KGHSH and CDR2 LQKENI. There are 15 residues in the CDR3. The CDR3: CANSPGTAQYNEQFF. CDR3 coding DNA: TGTGCCAACTCACCTGGGACAGCTCAGTACAATGAGCAGTTCTTC.

Turning to this clonotype: One end of the junction does not line up with germline, which may come from a read error. The V and J genes are TRBV6-6 and TRBJ2-2; possibly TRBD1 for D (5 bases). Germline CDR1 is MNHNY and CDR2 is SVGAGI (reference sequence). The CDR3 has 13 amino acids. The CDR3 coding sequence is TGTACCAGCAGTCCAGGGAAGTCCGGGGAGCTGTTTTTT. Residues: CTSSPGKSGELFF.

V and J are TRBV11-3 and TRBJ2-5; D call uncertain. The CDR3 length is 14 residues. V dropped 0 bases and J dropped 5 bases, with 10 bases sitting between them. The germline V gene encodes CDR1 SGHNT and CDR2 YENEEA. The CDR3 loop reads CASSLEGRTETQYF. CDR3 sequence (DNA): TGTGCCAGCAGCTTAGAGGGCCGGACGGAGACCCAGTACTTC.

This clonotype was counted between two and nine times. The rearrangement joins TRBV10-3 to TRBJ2-5, with 11 bases matching TRBD1. The CDR3 runs 15 residues. Germline V gene sequence: CDR1 ENHRY, CDR2 SYGVKD. V gave up 6 bases and J gave up 1 base; unmatched junction bases: 4. In nucleotides, the CDR3 is TGTGCCATCAGCTGGGACAGGGGGTCCCAAGAGACCCAGTACTTC. Its protein product is CAISWDRGSQETQYF.

This clonotype was recorded once. This chain connects TRBV5-5 to TRBJ1-6; 9 bases align to TRBD1. V gave up 3 bases and J gave up 8 bases; unmatched junction bases: 6. Germline V gene data show CDR1 as SGHKS and CDR2 as YYEKEE (reference sequence). The CDR3 length is 15 residues. DNA of the CDR3: TGTGCCAGCAGCTGGACGAGGGACAGGGATTCACCCCTCCACTTT. Its translation is CASSWTRDRDSPLHF.

The table lists this clonotype with a few counts. V usage is TRBV20-1 and J usage is TRBJ2-7, with TRBD2 as a possible D gene (5 bases). This CDR3 is built from 12 residues. The V end lost 6 bases, the J end lost 3 bases, and 12 bases lay between the germline ends. Germline values: CDR1 DFQATT, CDR2 SNEGSKA (reference sequence). The chain's CDR3 is CSAAEYGYEQYF. The CDR3 nucleotides read TGCAGTGCAGCGGAGTACGGCTACGAGCAGTACTTC.